Listed here is a single T cell receptor beta chain. This sample stems from a study of control samples from healthy donors and cancer patients. Here immunoSEQ multiplex PCR was the method, and the copy in TCRdb shows in-frame clones only, minus some. The table lists around 180,000 clones, 85% to 95% of them singletons. The CDR3 is made up of 14 amino acids. Germline CDR1 reads SQVTM; CDR2 reads ANQGSEA. V was pared by 7 bases and J by 0 bases, with 8 bases of the junction left unmatched. Sample: blood. The origin of this receptor is a woman aged 18-29 years in good health. The V call is TRBV29-1, the J call TRBJ1-1; 7 positions match TRBD1. The CDR3 here is CSAQGDWMNTEAFF. The CDR3 bases are TGCAGCGCGCAGGGGGATTGGATGAACACTGAAGCTTTCTTT.